This T cell receptor beta chain originates from a study of spatial heterogeneity in lung cancer. The germline gives CDR1 SGHVS, CDR2 FQNEAQ. V lost 5 bases and J 2 bases, leaving 13 bases between the germline ends. The CDR3 loop spans 14 amino acids. By frequency in the sample, this clonotype is medium-sized. TCR cDNA molecules each carried a unique molecular identifier. TCRdb redid the calling of the 5' RACE reads with MiXCR, one entry per CDR3 protein. The sample has about 2,000 distinct CDR3 sequences; 18% are singletons. As to time point: sample taken at primary tumor resection. The sequenced material consisted of unsorted whole RNA from tumor, nontumor lung or frozen PBMC.

This receptor was identified in a male donor with early-stage non-small cell lung cancer. This sequence joins TRBV7-8 and TRBJ2-7; possibly TRBD2 for D (6 bases). The source was PBMCs, collected at surgery. In nucleotides, the CDR3 is TGTGCCAGCAGCCATTCTGGGGGGACCTACGAGCAGTACTTC. Protein: CASSHSGGTYEQYF.